This T cell receptor beta chain was sequenced during a study of shared clonotypes between healthy human individuals. The test was conducted at deep level. Genomic DNA (from each subset) was split evenly across several immunoSEQ plates. On ten immunoSEQ deep assay plates, unsorted PBMC DNA was sequenced. Sequenced by immunoSEQ multiplex PCR; TCRdb stores in-frame clones only, minus some. The repertoire consists of about 460,000 clones, with roughly four fifths occurring once and the leading ten covering about 11%. With unsorted samples, genomic DNA was obtained from some 100 million PBMCs. This clone has at least ten counts. The source is a woman aged 40-49 years in good health. Some clones in this sample may be carry-over from other donors' samples. Sequencing was done on a sample of PBMCs.

DNA of the CDR3: TGTGCCAGCTCGGGGCTAGCGGGGTACAATGAGCAGTTCTTC. Its translation: CASSGLAGYNEQFF. This rearrangement joins TRBV7-2 to TRBJ2-1; 9 bases are shared with TRBD2. V was clipped by 8 bases and J by 4 bases; unmatched bases: 6. This CDR3 comprises 14 residues. CDR1 is SGHTA and CDR2 is FQGNSA in the germline V gene. The whole variable domain, remainder taken from reference TRBV7-2 and TRBJ2-1, is GAGVSQSPSNKVTEKGKDVELRCDPISGHTALYWYRQSLGQGLEFLIYFQGNSAPDKSGLPSDRFSAERTGGSVSTLTIQRTQQEDSAVYLCASSGLAGYNEQFFGPGTRLTVL.